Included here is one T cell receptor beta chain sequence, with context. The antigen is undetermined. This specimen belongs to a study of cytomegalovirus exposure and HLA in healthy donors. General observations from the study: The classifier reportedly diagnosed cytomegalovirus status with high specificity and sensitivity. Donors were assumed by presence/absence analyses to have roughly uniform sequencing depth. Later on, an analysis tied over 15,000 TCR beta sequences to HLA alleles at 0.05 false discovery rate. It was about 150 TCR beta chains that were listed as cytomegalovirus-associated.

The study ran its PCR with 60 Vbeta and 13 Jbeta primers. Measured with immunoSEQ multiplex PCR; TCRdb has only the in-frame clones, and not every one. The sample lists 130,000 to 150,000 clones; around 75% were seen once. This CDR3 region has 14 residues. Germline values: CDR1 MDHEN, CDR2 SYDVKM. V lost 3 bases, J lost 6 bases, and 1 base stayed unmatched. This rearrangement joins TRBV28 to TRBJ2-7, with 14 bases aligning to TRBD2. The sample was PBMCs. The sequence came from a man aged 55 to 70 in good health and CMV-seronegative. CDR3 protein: CASSLTSGRAEQYF. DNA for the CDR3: TGTGCCAGCAGTTTGACTAGCGGGAGGGCCGAGCAGTACTTC.